One and the same sample provided the 2 T cell receptor beta chains below, sequenced in a study of early T cells in non-severe SARS-CoV-2 infection. Each CDR3 protein gets one entry after TCRdb re-called the 5' RACE reads with MiXCR. The data show tens of thousands of distinct CDR3 sequences, about 6% seen once. Sequencing was performed on whole blood, taken at baseline. These receptor sequences come from an adult who was a healthcare worker with PCR-confirmed SARS-CoV-2 infection or an uninfected control (not recorded which).

This clonotype was detected a few times. The V call is TRBV12-3 or TRBV12-4, the J call TRBJ2-1, with 7 bases aligning to TRBD2. The junction had 10 bases not matched to a gene; V was cut back by 4 bases and J by 10 bases. The CDR3 is 14 amino acids. CDR3 sequence: CASSYTGGWQEQFF. The CDR3 DNA reads TGTGCCAGCAGTTACACCGGGGGGTGGCAGGAGCAGTTCTTC.

This clonotype has ten or more counts. The V call is TRBV4-1, the J call TRBJ2-5; D unclear. The CDR3 runs 15 residues. V lost 1 base and J 6 bases, leaving 15 bases between the germline ends. Germline assignment: CDR1 MGHRA and CDR2 YSYEKL. The CDR3 coding sequence is TGCGCCAGCAGCCAAGCATCCTCCGTTGGACAGACCCAGTACTTC. Amino acid sequence: CASSQASSVGQTQYF.